The 4 T cell receptor beta chains below come from one sample, sequenced in a study of tumor and adjacent non-tumor tissue in lung cancer. A modified ARM-PCR protocol with three rounds of nested PCR amplified TCRbeta. TCRdb independently ran MiXCR on the multiplex PCR reads; one entry per CDR3 protein. This sample has about 140,000 distinct CDR3 sequences; around 67% occur once, and the top ten carry about 20%. This sample's RNA came from whole unsorted tissue. The specimen sequenced was lung tumor tissue. The receptors shown here come from a man aged 55-75 years with small cell lung cancer.

Concerning this clonotype: This may stem from a read error, because a much larger clone lies one nucleotide away. Lacking the conserved final phenylalanine or tryptophan, this CDR3 likely reflects a read error. The chain joins TRBV6-2 or TRBV6-3 to TRBJ1-5; D is possibly TRBD1 (6 bases). The ends were cut back, 0 bases at V and 5 bases at J, with 17 bases in the middle. CDR3 length: 17 residues. CDR1 is MNHEY and CDR2 is SVGEGT in the germline V gene. The CDR3 bases are TGTGCCAGCAGTTACTCGACCAGGGGATGGGGGGATCAGCCCCAGCATTTA. It codes for CASSYSTRGWGDQPQHL.

This clonotype was seen only once. Mismatch with germline at one junction end may stem from a read error. V usage is TRBV20-1 and J usage is TRBJ2-5; a possible D gene is TRBD1 (6 bases). CDR3 length: 13 residues. CDR1 and CDR2 from the germline V gene are DFQATT and SNEGSKA (reference sequence). The CDR3 loop reads CSAKQGGWEIQYF. The CDR3 coding sequence is TGCAGTGCAAAACAGGGTGGATGGGAGATCCAGTACTTC.

This clonotype was seen at least ten times. The chain recombines TRBV14 with TRBJ2-1; 10 positions match TRBD2. The CDR3 covers 14 residues. The trim removed 0 bases at V and 11 bases at J, leaving 4 bases unmatched. From germline, CDR1 is SGHDN and CDR2 FVKESK. The CDR3 loop reads CASSQERTSGKQFF. CDR3 sequence (DNA): TGTGCCAGCAGCCAAGAAAGGACTAGCGGAAAGCAGTTCTTC.

In regard to this clonotype: Compared with germline, one end of the junction differs, possibly owing to a read error. This sequence joins TRBV6-1 and TRBJ1-5, with D hard to call. This CDR3 spans 14 amino acids. Germline CDR1 and CDR2: MNHNS and SASEGT. This CDR3 is CTSSEALFRQPQHF. CDR3 DNA sequence: TGTACCAGCAGTGAAGCGTTGTTCCGTCAGCCCCAGCATTTT.